The entry below gives a single TCR beta chain sequence along with its context. It lacks a known antigen. Qualities for individual bases were not recorded, and no much larger clone is one base off. The method behind the library was RT-PCR. Sequenced on an Illumina HiSeq 2500. The public reads were quality trimmed at Q25 with fastp and then assembled into clones with MiXCR by TCRdb, keeping productive beta chains. Every CDR3 protein is listed once, alongside the most common genes and DNA of its rows. The sample has over 400,000 distinct CDR3 sequences on record, 10% to 11% of them singletons. Around 12% of the sample lies in the top ten. The data were taken from a study of response to subunit inactivated influenza vaccine (dated by TCRdb to 2016 to 2019). In terms of the full investigation: Deep quantitative T cell receptor repertoire profiling was used in the study to track responses to a trivalent subunit inactivated influenza vaccine. Here is what the overall study found, with its caveats: The authors suggested that each seasonal influenza vaccination may recruit only a limited number of new T cells.

As encoded in the germline V gene, CDR1 is MNHEY while CDR2 is SVGEGT. V and J are trimmed by 5 bases and 6 bases, and the gene matches miss 13 bases of the junction. The CDR3 runs 16 amino acids, cysteine and phenylalanine included. Only the CDR3 portion is preserved as DNA: 48 bases, with reading frame beginning at the first base. The time point tag for this specimen amounts to: approximately 47 days after influenza vaccine administration. The material was PBMCs from blood, obtained about 40 days after vaccination. The rearrangement combines TRBV6-2 or TRBV6-3 with TRBJ2-3, and 8 bases in between align with TRBD2. This TCR came from a man aged 50 or older who received an inactivated influenza vaccine. Donor details come from another sample of the same person, matched by shared clones. In nucleotides, the sequence is TGTGCCAGCAGTCCCGGTGATTATAGCGGGGCGGATACGCAGTATTTT. The translation is CASSPGDYSGADTQYF.